Sequencing of this T cell receptor (beta chain) was carried out in a study of shared clonotypes between healthy human individuals. Overall study findings and caveats: Naive subsets generally had larger estimated richness than memory subsets. Sorted-subset sequencing was shown by rarefaction to be incomplete despite large depth.

Comments on this clone: Its antigen is as yet unknown.

Germline values: CDR1 SGHAT, CDR2 FQNNGV. V lost 3 bases, J lost 4 bases, and 7 bases lay in between. The CDR3 sequence is 13 residues long. Some clones are missing from TCRdb's copy, which holds only in-frame ones; the method was immunoSEQ multiplex PCR. The repertoire holds about 680,000 clones, about three quarters seen once, with about 2% in the top ten. Sequencing was carried out using memory CD4+ T cells sorted from blood. The subset is: CD45RA-negative fraction. The sequence was obtained from a woman aged 25 to 39 in good health. The chain couples TRBV11-2 to TRBJ2-1; D is ambiguous. DNA for the CDR3: TGTGCCAGCAGCTTCAACTTGTACAATGAGCAGTTCTTC. Its protein product is CASSFNLYNEQFF.